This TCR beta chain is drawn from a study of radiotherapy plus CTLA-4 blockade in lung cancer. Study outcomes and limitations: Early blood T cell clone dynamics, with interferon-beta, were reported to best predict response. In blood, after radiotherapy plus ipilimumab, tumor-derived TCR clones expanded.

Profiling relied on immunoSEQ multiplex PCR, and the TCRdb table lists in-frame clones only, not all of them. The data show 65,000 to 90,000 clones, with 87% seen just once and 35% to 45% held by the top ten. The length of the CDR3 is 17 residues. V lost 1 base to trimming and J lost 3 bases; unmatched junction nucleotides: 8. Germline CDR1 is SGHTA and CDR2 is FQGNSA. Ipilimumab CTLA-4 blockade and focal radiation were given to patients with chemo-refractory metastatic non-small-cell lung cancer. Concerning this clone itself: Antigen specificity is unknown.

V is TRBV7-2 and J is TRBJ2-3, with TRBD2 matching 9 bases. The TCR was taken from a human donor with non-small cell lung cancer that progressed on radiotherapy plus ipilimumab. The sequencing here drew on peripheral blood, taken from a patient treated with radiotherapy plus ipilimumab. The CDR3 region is CASSLVGAGGATDTQYF. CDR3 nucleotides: TGTGCCAGCAGCTTAGTGGGAGCGGGAGGAGCGACAGATACGCAGTATTTT.